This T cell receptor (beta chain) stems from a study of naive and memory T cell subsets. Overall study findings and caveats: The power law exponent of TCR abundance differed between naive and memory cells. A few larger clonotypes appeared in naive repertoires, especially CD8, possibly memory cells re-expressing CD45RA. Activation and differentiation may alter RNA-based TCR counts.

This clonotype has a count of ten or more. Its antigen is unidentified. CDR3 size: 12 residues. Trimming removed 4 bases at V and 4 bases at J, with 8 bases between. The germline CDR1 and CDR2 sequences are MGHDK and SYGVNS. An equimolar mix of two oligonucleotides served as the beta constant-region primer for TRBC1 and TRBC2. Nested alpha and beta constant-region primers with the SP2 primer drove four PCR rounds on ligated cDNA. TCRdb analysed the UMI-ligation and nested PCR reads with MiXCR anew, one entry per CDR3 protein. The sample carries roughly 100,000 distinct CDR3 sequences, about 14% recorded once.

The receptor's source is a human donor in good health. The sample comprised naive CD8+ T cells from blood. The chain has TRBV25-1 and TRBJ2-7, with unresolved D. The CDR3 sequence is CASSVDGYEQYF. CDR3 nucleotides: TGTGCCAGCAGTGTTGACGGTTACGAGCAGTACTTC.